The 26 T cell receptor beta chains reported below all come from one sample, sequenced in a study of beta chain features in type 1 diabetes. The study reverse transcribed the entire isolated RNA, so it sequenced expressed TCRB transcripts. Method: immunoSEQ multiplex PCR; TCRdb's copy keeps in-frame clones and lacks some. The sample lists under 400,000 clones; roughly 13% were seen once. Sequenced input: naive CD4+ T cells from blood. The receptor source for this set is a man aged 18 to 29 in good health.

The CDR3 DNA sequence: TGTGCCACCAGCAGAGGTGGAGGCACGACCCAAGAGACCCAGTACTTC. Translation gives CATSRGGGTTQETQYF. The chain links TRBV15 to TRBJ2-5; a weak D match, TRBD2 (5 bases). Germline V gene lookup returns CDR1 LNHNV and CDR2 YYDKDF (reference sequence). This CDR3 is 16 amino acids long. V lost 1 base and J 1 base, leaving 13 bases between the germline ends.

This sequence joins TRBV4-1 and TRBJ2-5, with D possibly TRBD1 on 5 matching bases. In germline, CDR1 is MGHRA, CDR2 YSYEKL. This CDR3 has 13 amino acids. V dropped 4 bases and J dropped 2 bases, with 8 bases sitting between them. This CDR3 is CASSPQGQETQYF. The CDR3 coding sequence is TGCGCCAGCAGCCCCCAGGGACAAGAGACCCAGTACTTC.

The chain is built from TRBV5-1 and TRBJ2-6; perhaps TRBD1 as D (6 bases). The CDR3 spans 19 residues. Germline V CDR1 and CDR2: SGHRS, YFSETQ. Trimming removed 3 bases at V and 0 bases at J, with 19 bases between. CDR3 in amino acids: CASSSDPGQRPSGANVLTF. Here the CDR3 DNA reads TGCGCCAGCAGCTCGGACCCGGGACAAAGACCCTCTGGGGCCAACGTCCTGACTTTC.

The rearrangement joins TRBV5-4 to TRBJ2-1; 9 bases match TRBD2. The CDR3 has 15 amino acids. Germline CDR1 SGHNT, CDR2 YYREEE (reference sequence). V lost 0 bases to trimming and J lost 3 bases; unmatched junction nucleotides: 1. The CDR3 is CASSLGTSDYNEQFF. Here the CDR3 DNA reads TGTGCCAGCAGCTTGGGGACTAGCGACTACAATGAGCAGTTCTTC.

J is TRBJ2-3 and V is TRBV7-3; 9 bases map to TRBD2. This CDR3 contains 16 residues. CDR1 SGHTA and CDR2 FQGTGA come from the germline V gene. V dropped 2 bases and J dropped 5; count of bases not matched to a gene: 8. CDR3 sequence reads: CASSLGLIAGVDTQYF. Written as DNA, the CDR3 is TGTGCCAGCAGCTTAGGATTAATAGCGGGAGTAGATACGCAGTATTTT.

This chain joins TRBV21-1 and TRBJ2-3; no check of the table's D call, TRBD2, against the DNA was made. TRBV21-1 is a documented pseudogene. CDR3 size: 18 residues. This CDR3 reads CASSEGTSGRSPGDTQYF. In DNA form, the CDR3 reads TGTGCCAGCAGCGAAGGGACTAGCGGGAGATCCCCGGGGGATACGCAGTATTTT.

This clone was counted a few times. The V gene is TRBV6-4, the J gene TRBJ2-7; no clear D gene. Per germline, CDR1 MRHNA and CDR2 SNTAGT. The CDR3 covers 13 residues. Trimming removed 7 bases at V and 3 bases at J, with 13 bases between. The CDR3 loop is CASTPPTYYEQYF. The CDR3 coding sequence is TGTGCCAGCACCCCACCGACTTACTACGAGCAGTACTTC.

The chain recombines TRBV30 with TRBJ2-1, with TRBD2 as a possible D gene (6 bases). CDR1 is GTSNPN, CDR2 SVGIG, per germline (reference sequence). The CDR3 runs 15 residues. Trimming cost V 1 base and J 0 bases, with 10 bases left between them. The CDR3 loop reads CAWSGWRDSYNEQFF. The CDR3 nucleotides read TGTGCCTGGAGTGGATGGCGGGACTCCTACAATGAGCAGTTCTTC.

This chain links TRBV28 with TRBJ2-1; 16 bases fit TRBD2. The germline gives CDR1 MDHEN, CDR2 SYDVKM. The CDR3 runs to 19 residues. Germline trimming cut 6 bases from V and 0 bases from J; bases unmatched to any gene: 8. The CDR3 reads CASSRPGLAGGVSYNEQFF. Written as DNA, the CDR3 is TGTGCCAGCAGCCGTCCGGGACTAGCGGGAGGGGTCTCCTACAATGAGCAGTTCTTC.

This clone was counted between two and nine times. V usage is TRBV7-9 and J usage is TRBJ2-1; D is possibly TRBD1 (5 bases). This CDR3 has 17 amino acids. Germline lookup yields CDR1 SEHNR and CDR2 FQNEAQ (reference sequence). Trimming removed 2 bases at V and 0 bases at J, with 14 bases between. The CDR3 spells CASSLQGGSLSYNEQFF. CDR3 in DNA: TGTGCCAGCAGCTTACAGGGTGGGTCGCTCTCCTACAATGAGCAGTTCTTC.

This chain links TRBV27 with TRBJ1-1; TRBD1 matches 7 bases. V lost 3 bases and J lost 0; bases outside the gene matches: 4. Germline CDR1 is MNHEY and CDR2 is SMNVEV (reference sequence). The CDR3 length is 15 residues. Written as DNA, the CDR3 is TGTGCCAGCAGTTTTGGGACAGATATGAACACTGAAGCTTTCTTT. Its translation: CASSFGTDMNTEAFF.

This clone was counted only a few times. The rearrangement uses TRBV28 and TRBJ1-5; D is unclear. Trimming removed 2 bases at V and 7 bases at J, with 9 bases between. CDR3 size: 13 residues. Germline V gene data show CDR1 as MDHEN and CDR2 as SYDVKM. The CDR3: CASSLPGGQPQHF. The DNA of the CDR3 is TGTGCCAGCAGTTTACCCGGAGGGCAGCCCCAGCATTTT.

The chain couples TRBV5-6 to TRBJ2-5; perhaps TRBD2 as D (5 bases). The V gene's germline CDR1 is SGHDT and CDR2 YYEEEE. CDR3 size: 13 residues. V lost 1 base and J lost 5, with 9 bases in between. The CDR3 sequence is CASSLSGSETQYF. CDR3 sequence (DNA): TGTGCCAGCAGCTTGTCGGGGAGCGAGACCCAGTACTTC.

This clone was seen a few times. The V gene is TRBV7-2, the J gene TRBJ2-7; weak D call: TRBD2 (5 bases). This CDR3 comprises 14 residues. The V end lost 1 base, the J end lost 7 bases, and 14 bases lay between the germline ends. Germline V gene lookup returns CDR1 SGHTA and CDR2 FQGNSA. This CDR3 reads CASSLGSGIGEQYF. The CDR3 coding sequence is TGTGCCAGCAGCTTAGGTTCCGGGATTGGGGAGCAGTACTTC.

This clone was detected only a few times. The chain carries TRBV6-6 and TRBJ2-7; D not resolved. CDR1 and CDR2 (germline): MNHNY, SVGAGI (reference sequence). This CDR3 spans 11 amino acids. Trimming took 5 bases from V and 6 from J, leaving 8 bases between them. CDR3 sequence reads: CASSPGREQYF. CDR3 nucleotide sequence: TGTGCCAGCAGTCCTGGGCGCGAGCAGTACTTC.

A few counts support this clone. This chain joins TRBV9 and TRBJ2-5; possible D gene TRBD1, 5 bases. The germline CDR1 and CDR2 sequences are SGDLS and YYNGEE. CDR3 length: 14 residues. Trimming left V 3 bases short and J 7 bases short, with 16 bases between. In DNA, the CDR3 is TGTGCCAGCAGCGGGGGCCCGTCTCGAGGGACCCAGTACTTC. This codes for CASSGGPSRGTQYF. The whole variable domain, filled in from reference TRBV9 and TRBJ2-5, reads DSGVTQTPKHLITATGQRVTLRCSPRSGDLSVYWYQQSLDQGLQFLIQYYNGEERAKGNILERFSAQQFPDLHSELNLSSLELGDSALYFCASSGGPSRGTQYFGPGTRLLVL.

This clone has just a few counts. This chain connects TRBV29-1 to TRBJ1-5, with 7 bases identical to TRBD1. The CDR3 contains 14 residues. CDR1 is SQVTM, CDR2 ANQGSEA, per germline. With 6 bases clipped from V and 0 bases from J, the junction kept 5 bases outside the gene matches. Here the CDR3 reads CSVSYRGSNQPQHF. In DNA form, the CDR3 reads TGCAGCGTATCGTACAGGGGTAGCAATCAGCCCCAGCATTTT.

This clone showed up just a few times. The rearrangement joins TRBV7-2 to TRBJ1-2, with D maybe TRBD1 (6 bases). The V end lost 4 bases, the J end lost 8 bases, and 26 bases lay between the germline ends. The germline V gene has CDR1 SGHTA and CDR2 FQGNSA. This CDR3 has 17 amino acids. The CDR3 region has the DNA TGTGCCAGCAGCTCCTCACAATCGGCGGGGGCGGTTAGCGGCTACACCTTC. It translates to CASSSSQSAGAVSGYTF.

The chain couples TRBV4-2 to TRBJ2-7; no clear D. The V and J ends lost 3 bases and 5 bases respectively, with 14 bases between them. The CDR3 length is 14 residues. Germline-derived CDR1 and CDR2 are LGHNA and YNFKEQ. This chain's CDR3 is CASSQPGPAHEQYF. CDR3 sequence (DNA): TGTGCCAGCAGCCAGCCGGGTCCCGCCCACGAGCAGTACTTC.

This clone showed up just a few times. The genes are TRBV7-2 and TRBJ1-4; TRBD1 is a possible D gene (5 bases). There are 14 residues in the CDR3. The ends were cut back, 2 bases at V and 4 bases at J, with 8 bases in the middle. The V gene's germline CDR1 is SGHTA and CDR2 FQGNSA. CDR3 in amino acids: CASSLRGFNEKLFF. The CDR3 DNA follows: TGTGCCAGCAGCTTAAGGGGATTTAATGAAAAACTGTTTTTT.

This clone was counted a few times. The J gene is TRBJ2-1, the V gene TRBV5-1; TRBD2 agrees at 9 bases. Germline loops: CDR1 SGHRS, CDR2 YFSETQ. This CDR3 is built from 16 residues. Trimming removed 4 bases from V and 6 bases from J; junction bases left unmatched: 11. Here the CDR3 DNA reads TGCGCCAGCAGCATATTACCGGGACTAGCAGTCAATGAGCAGTTCTTC. Translating it yields CASSILPGLAVNEQFF.

The chain carries TRBV19 and TRBJ2-7, with 9 bases that match TRBD1. Losses at the gene ends were 3 bases for V and 4 bases for J; bases not matched to a gene: 7. The germline V gene has CDR1 LNHDA and CDR2 SQIVND (reference sequence). The CDR3 contains 15 residues. DNA of the CDR3: TGTGCCAGTAGTATCTCAAGACAGGGGGTTTACGAGCAGTACTTC. It translates to CASSISRQGVYEQYF. Full variable domain (remainder filled in from reference TRBV19 and TRBJ2-7): DGGITQSPKYLFRKEGQNVTLSCEQNLNHDAMYWYRQDPGQGLRLIYYSQIVNDFQKGDIAEGYSVSREKKESFPLTVTSAQKNPTAFYLCASSISRQGVYEQYFGPGTRLTVT.

The table lists this clone with a few counts. The chain uses TRBV11-3 and TRBJ2-2, with D unclear. The ends were cut back, 5 bases at V and 4 bases at J, with 5 bases in the middle. Germline loops: CDR1 SGHNT, CDR2 YENEEA. The CDR3 loop spans 12 amino acids. CDR3 DNA: TGTGCCAGCAGCGTTAGCACCGGGGAGCTGTTTTTT. Amino acid sequence: CASSVSTGELFF.

There are a few counts of this clone. V usage is TRBV4-1 and J usage is TRBJ2-1, with TRBD2 matching over 11 bases. The trim removed 4 bases at V and 2 bases at J, leaving 1 base unmatched. The CDR3 consists of 15 residues. Germline CDR1 reads MGHRA; CDR2 reads YSYEKL. The CDR3 region has the DNA TGCGCCAGCAGCCCGGGACTAGCGGCCTACAATGAGCAGTTCTTC. This codes for CASSPGLAAYNEQFF.

The chain combines TRBV5-1 with TRBJ1-1; 7 nucleotides match TRBD1. Germline values: CDR1 SGHRS, CDR2 YFSETQ. This CDR3 contains 14 residues. V was pared by 0 bases and J by 5 bases, with 4 bases of the junction left unmatched. This CDR3 is CASSLGSGGTEAFF. CDR3 sequence (DNA): TGCGCCAGCAGCTTGGGTTCAGGGGGGACTGAAGCTTTCTTT.

This clone has more than one count but fewer than ten. J is TRBJ2-7 and V is TRBV1; TRBD1, the table's D call, was not compared with the DNA. TRBV1 is classified as a pseudogene. The CDR3 contains 15 residues. Here the CDR3 DNA reads TGCACCAGCAGCAGCCGGGTGAGGGACAGGGACGAGCAGTACTTC. Translated, it gives CTSSSRVRDRDEQYF.